This TCR beta chain is from a study of blood T cell repertoires in COVID-19. Germline CDR1 reads LNHDA; CDR2 reads SQIVND (reference sequence). Trimming left V 3 bases short and J 6 bases short, with 8 bases between. This CDR3 has 12 amino acids. As handled by the study authors: Reference gene primer amplification gave estimated nucleated cell counts. Some clones are missing from TCRdb's copy, which holds only in-frame ones; the method was immunoSEQ multiplex PCR. Clone size and the V and J calls come from that table; the DNA yielded D and trimming. The sample lists roughly 160,000 clones, about 82% occurring once.

The clonotype was recovered from a woman of 80 years or more with COVID-19, enrolled during active disease. The sequenced sample was peripheral blood. This chain connects TRBV19 to TRBJ1-1; D is unresolved. The CDR3: CASSIGGAEAFF. CDR3 nucleotide sequence: TGTGCCAGTAGTATTGGAGGCGCTGAAGCTTTCTTT.